This T cell receptor beta chain was identified during a study of blood T cell repertoires in COVID-19. TCRdb's copy holds only in-frame clones and misses some; the assay was immunoSEQ multiplex PCR. The table records some 100,000 clones, 80% to 95% of them present only once. The CDR3 has 15 amino acids. J lost 4 bases, V lost 5 bases, and 9 bases had no gene match. The germline CDR1 and CDR2 sequences are SQVTM and ANQGSEA. Source material: peripheral blood. The chain employs TRBV29-1 and TRBJ1-2, with TRBD1 matching 11 bases. The TCR originated in a man in his sixties with acute or convalescent COVID-19. The CDR3 DNA follows: TGCAGCGTTCCCCGGACAGGGGGCGCTACCTATGGCTACACCTTC. Encoded protein: CSVPRTGGATYGYTF.